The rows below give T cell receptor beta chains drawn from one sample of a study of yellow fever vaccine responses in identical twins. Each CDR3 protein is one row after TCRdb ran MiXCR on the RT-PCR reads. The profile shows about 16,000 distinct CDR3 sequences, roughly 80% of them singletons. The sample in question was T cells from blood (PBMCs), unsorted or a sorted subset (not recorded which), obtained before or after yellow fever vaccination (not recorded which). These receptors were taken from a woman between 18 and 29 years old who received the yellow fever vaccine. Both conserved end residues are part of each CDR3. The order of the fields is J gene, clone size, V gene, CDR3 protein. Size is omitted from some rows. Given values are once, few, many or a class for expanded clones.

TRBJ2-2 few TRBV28 CASSFRGGPTGELFF
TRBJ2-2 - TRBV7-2 CASSLALTAGGELFF
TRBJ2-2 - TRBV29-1 CSVAIQGTGELFF
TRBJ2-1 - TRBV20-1 CSARLASGGASSNEQFF
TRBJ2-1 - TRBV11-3 CASSLGSLNEQFF
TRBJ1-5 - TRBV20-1 CSASPGLNQPQHF
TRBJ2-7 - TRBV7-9 CASSSEYEQYF
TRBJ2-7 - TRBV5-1 CASSSSGTSYEQYF
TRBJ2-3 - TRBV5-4 CASSMRDFTDTQYF
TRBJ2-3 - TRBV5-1 CASSSREEMGDTQYF
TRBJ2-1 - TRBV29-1 CSVRGGQYNEQFF
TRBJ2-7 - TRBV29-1 CSVEAGYEQYF
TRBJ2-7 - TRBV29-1 CSADDTRSGSYEQYF
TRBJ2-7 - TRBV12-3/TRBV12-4 CASSPRTYEQYF
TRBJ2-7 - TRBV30 CAWSAGAHEQYF
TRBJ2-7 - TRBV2 CASSEAASGLLFYEQYF
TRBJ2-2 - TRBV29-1 CSVKQGNTGELFF
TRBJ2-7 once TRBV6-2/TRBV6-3 CASSYRTGEQYF
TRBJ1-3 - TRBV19 CASSIIRSSGNTIYF
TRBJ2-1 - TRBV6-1 CASSTGWQGEQFF
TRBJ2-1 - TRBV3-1 CASSQEGWRGPGNEQFF
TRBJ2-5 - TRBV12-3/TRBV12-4 CASRKDRAQETQYF
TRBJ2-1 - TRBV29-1 CSALRTTTLLNNEQFF
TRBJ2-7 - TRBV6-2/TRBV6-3 CASRELGTALEQYF
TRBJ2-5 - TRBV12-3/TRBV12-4 CASSLRAGQETQYF
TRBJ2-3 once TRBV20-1 CSAVDSGSSTDTQYF
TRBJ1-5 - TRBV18 CASSDRDRNPSQPQHF
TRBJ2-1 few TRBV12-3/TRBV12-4 CASSLGGGAVDEQFF
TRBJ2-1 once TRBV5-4 CASSLVGYGRNEQFF
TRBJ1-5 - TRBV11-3 CASSLDSSGSGPQHF
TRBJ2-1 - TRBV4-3 CASSQQTGSRYNEQFF
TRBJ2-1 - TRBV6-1 CASRDGTPSYNEQFF
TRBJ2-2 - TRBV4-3 CASSQDERNTGELFF
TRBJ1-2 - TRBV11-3 CASSAKGTAYGYTF
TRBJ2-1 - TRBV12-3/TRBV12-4 CASSPEDVNEQFF
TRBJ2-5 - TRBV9 CASNSGGTGGQETQYF
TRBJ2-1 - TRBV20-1 CSALAGAASREQFF
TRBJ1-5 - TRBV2 CASSGRHKNQPQHF
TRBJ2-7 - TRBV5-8 CASWSLGEQYF
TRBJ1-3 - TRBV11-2 CASSGVATPGNTIYF
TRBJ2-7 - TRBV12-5 CASSHRDYPLEQYF